A single sample is the source of the 10 T cell receptor beta chains below, sequenced in a study of blood T cells in healthy people across ages (dated by TCRdb to 2014 to 2015). The library was generated by 5' RACE. The instrument given in TCRdb is Illumina HiSeq 2500. A second about 7 to 12 cycle PCR used a sample-barcoded 5' primer and a J-beta primer mix. The public sequencing data were trimmed at Q25 with fastp and processed into clonotypes with MiXCR by TCRdb, which kept only in-frame beta chains. Rows are unified per CDR3 protein, each entry keeping the most common DNA and genes. The sample table shows 540,000 or so distinct CDR3 sequences, and 24% are seen once. The biggest ten clones account for 8.5% to 9.5% of the sample. The data were also submitted as part of a second study, on T cells of mothers and their children.

Input material: blood. The receptors derive from a boy between 10 and 17 years old in good health.

This clonotype was seen more than once but under ten times. V usage is TRBV5-1 and J usage is TRBJ1-4; D is possibly TRBD1 (6 bases). The CDR3 is made up of 15 amino acids. V lost 2 bases and J lost 8, with 16 bases in between. Germline V gene lookup returns CDR1 SGHRS and CDR2 YFSETQ. Written as DNA, the CDR3 is TGCGCCAGCAGCTTTTCACGGGGGGCTGGGGAAAAACTGTTTTTT. This codes for CASSFSRGAGEKLFF.

The rearrangement joins TRBV3-1 to TRBJ2-5; D gene ambiguous. The J call may be wrong; the DNA end is better matched by TRBJ2-1. The CDR3 sequence is 12 residues long. Looked up from germline, CDR1 is LGHDT and CDR2 is YNNKEL (reference sequence). The CDR3 DNA reads TGTGCCAGCAGCGCAGCCCCGGGTGAGCAGTTCTTC. Amino acids: CASSAAPGEQFF.

V is TRBV7-2 and J is TRBJ1-1; possible D gene TRBD1, 6 bases. Trimming shortened V by 2 bases and J by 6 bases, and 19 bases separated the two germline ends. In germline, CDR1 is SGHTA, CDR2 FQGNSA. The CDR3 spans 16 residues. The CDR3 reads CASSLRGDGPQAEAFF. The CDR3, as DNA: TGTGCCAGCAGCTTAAGGGGGGATGGGCCACAAGCTGAAGCTTTCTTT.

About this clonotype itself: This may arise from a read error, as a much more abundant clone is one base away. The V call is TRBV7-9, the J call TRBJ2-6, with D possibly called TRBD1 or TRBD2 (5 bases each). The CDR3 spans 15 residues. Germline CDR1 reads SEHNR; CDR2 reads FQNEAQ (reference sequence). In nucleotides, the CDR3 is TGTGCCAGCAGCTTAACGGGGCTCGGGGCCAAAGTCCTGACTTTC. Its translation is CASSLTGLGAKVLTF. Complete variable domain (other parts from reference TRBV7-9 and TRBJ2-6): DTGVSQNPRHKITKRGQNVTFRCDPISEHNRLYWYRQTLGQGPEFLTYFQNEAQLEKSRLLSDRFSAERPKGSFSTLEIQRTEQGDSAMYLCASSLTGLGAKVLTFGAGSRLTVL.

This clonotype was counted a few times. At one end the junction does not follow the germline gene, possibly because of a read error. The chain combines TRBV6-2 or TRBV6-3 with TRBJ2-5, with 9 positions matching TRBD2. The germline V gene encodes CDR1 MNHEY and CDR2 SVGEGT. This CDR3 comprises 16 residues. The CDR3 nucleotides are TGCGCCAGCAGTTCCTTGGTACTAGCGGGTTCGGAGACCCAGTACTTC. Its translation is CASSSLVLAGSETQYF.

The V and J genes are TRBV4-3 and TRBJ2-1; D is perhaps TRBD1 or TRBD2 (5 bases each). The CDR3 length is 13 residues. In germline, CDR1 is LGHNA, CDR2 YSLEER. The V end lost 4 bases, the J end lost 8 bases, and 12 bases lay between the germline ends. The CDR3 loop reads CASSLRGGDEQFF. As DNA, the CDR3 is TGCGCCAGCAGCCTCCGGGGCGGCGATGAGCAGTTCTTC.

This sequence joins TRBV7-2 and TRBJ1-2; possibly TRBD1 for D (6 bases). The ends were cut back, 3 bases at V and 8 bases at J, with 13 bases in the middle. Germline CDR1 reads SGHTA; CDR2 reads FQGNSA. The CDR3 is 13 residues long. The CDR3: CASSFGTTGGYTF. The CDR3 bases are TGTGCCAGCAGCTTCGGTACGACAGGCGGCTACACCTTC.

The V gene is TRBV5-4, the J gene TRBJ1-4; 9 bases align to TRBD1. In germline, CDR1 is SGHNT, CDR2 YYREEE (reference sequence). V was pared by 4 bases and J by 4 bases, with 2 bases of the junction left unmatched. The CDR3 covers 14 residues. The CDR3 nucleotides read TGTGCCAGCAGCAAGGACAGGGGTAATGAAAAACTGTTTTTT. Protein: CASSKDRGNEKLFF.

In its sample, this clonotype was seen a few times. The DNA of the CDR3 is TGCGCCAGCAGCGGCTCCGGGACAGGAGAGACCCAGTACTTC. This gives the protein CASSGSGTGETQYF. This chain links TRBV5-1 with TRBJ2-5, with 8 nucleotides matching TRBD1. The V gene's germline CDR1 is SGHRS and CDR2 YFSETQ. The ends lost 4 bases at V and 4 bases at J; junction bases unmatched: 6. This CDR3 has 14 residues. The full variable domain, its missing parts supplied by reference TRBV5-1 and TRBJ2-5, is KAGVTQTPRYLIKTRGQQVTLSCSPISGHRSVSWYQQTPGQGLQFLFEYFSETQRNKGNFPGRFSGRQFSNSRSEMNVSTLELGDSALYLCASSGSGTGETQYFGPGTRLLVL.

This clonotype showed up just a few times. The V and J genes are TRBV20-1 and TRBJ1-5; no clear D gene. The CDR3 sequence is 13 residues long. Germline V gives CDR1 DFQATT, CDR2 SNEGSKA (reference sequence). V lost 1 base and J lost 3, with 7 bases in between. CDR3 protein: CSARGINNQPQHF. The CDR3 nucleotides are TGCAGTGCTAGAGGGATAAACAATCAGCCCCAGCATTTT.